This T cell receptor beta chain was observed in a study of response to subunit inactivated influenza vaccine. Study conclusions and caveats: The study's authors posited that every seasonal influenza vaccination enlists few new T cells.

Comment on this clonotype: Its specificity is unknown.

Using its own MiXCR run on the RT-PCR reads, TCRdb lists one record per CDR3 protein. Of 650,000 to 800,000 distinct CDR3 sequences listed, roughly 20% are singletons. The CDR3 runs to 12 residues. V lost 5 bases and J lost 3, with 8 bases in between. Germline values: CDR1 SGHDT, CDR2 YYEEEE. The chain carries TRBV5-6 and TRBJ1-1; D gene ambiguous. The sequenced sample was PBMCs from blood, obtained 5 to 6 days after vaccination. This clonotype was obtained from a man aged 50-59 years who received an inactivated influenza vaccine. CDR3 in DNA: TGTGCCAGCAGTCAGTGGGACACTGAAGCTTTCTTT. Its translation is CASSQWDTEAFF.